This T cell receptor beta chain was captured by sequencing in a study of Graves' ophthalmopathy and Graves' hyperthyroidism (dated by TCRdb to the late 2010s). Study-level background: Peripheral blood samples were taken at the time of initial diagnosis, before any treatment was given. Following sampling, methimazole starting at 30 mg daily was administered to hyperthyroidism patients, and high-dose intravenous methylprednisolone was administered to ophthalmopathy patients. To explore V-J signatures that separate ophthalmopathy from hyperthyroidism, a discovery set of about a hundred patients was enrolled, consisting of about 45 with ophthalmopathy and 55 to 65 with stable hyperthyroidism. In roughly 6 hyperthyroidism patients, the T-cell repertoires found in thyroid tissue were compared with those found in blood. To tell Graves' ophthalmopathy apart from Graves' hyperthyroidism, and to predict which patients would progress to ophthalmopathy, the study relied on TCR beta repertoire signatures. In total, approximately 140 blood samples were TCR-sequenced: 43 ophthalmopathy, over 70 hyperthyroidism and about 17 hyperthyroidism-to-ophthalmopathy patients. An independent validation cohort was composed of 18 hyperthyroidism patients and approximately 15 patients who later progressed from hyperthyroidism to ophthalmopathy. The 75 to 100 discovery patients were randomly split 7:3 into training and test sets.

Paper-wide results and their limitations: No statistical method was used to predetermine the sample size, and group allocation was not hidden from the investigators. Among expanded thyroid clonotypes with frequency above 0.001, most also showed up in blood, which suggests that blood repertoires may reflect the thyroid immune response. In validation, the model predicted ophthalmopathy progression with about 71% sensitivity and roughly 72% specificity; approximately 12 predicted patients were CT-confirmed with GO in a median of about 7.1 months. Ophthalmopathy was separated from stable hyperthyroidism by the 13-signature model with just under 90% sensitivity and 81% to 83% specificity in cross-validation and with 80%/75% in the test set.

A note on this clonotype: There is no known antigen for this receptor. A much larger clonotype is one base distant, so this may be a read error.

The ophthalmopathy patients had moderately to severely active disease, with a Clinical Activity Score of 3 or higher, a NOSPECS grade of 4 or higher, and a disease duration of less than 3 months. Anyone with other autoimmune diseases, uncontrolled infections, pregnancy or lactation was excluded from the study. Clinical symptoms, serum thyroxine, TRAb, thyroid ultrasound and orbital computed tomography were used for diagnosis. PBMCs were isolated from more than 9 ml of fresh peripheral blood by Ficoll-Paque density gradient centrifugation. Trizol reagent was used to extract the total RNA, and its quality was then checked on an Agilent 2100 Bioanalyzer. CDR1 and CDR2 were assigned from the germline V gene as MNHNS and SASEGT. The CDR3 numbers 13 residues from cysteine through phenylalanine. This entry keeps only the CDR3 DNA: 39 bases, framed from base 1. For repertoire sequencing, TCR beta CDR3 regions were amplified from RNA transcripts. The first round of RT-PCR was done with HTBI primers and the Qiagen OneStep RT-PCR kit, and was followed by a second round of multiplex PCR, then size selection and purification. The libraries underwent paired-end sequencing with 100 bp reads on an Illumina HiSeq2000. On the study's bioinformatics: Reads were processed with SOAPnuke, discarding reads with adapters, uncalled bases, mean Phred below 15, or no exact constant-primer or identifier match. COPE v1.2.5 was used to merge the high-quality paired reads. Each unique nucleotide sequence was defined as a clonotype, and clonotypes were aligned to IMGT TRB V, D and J references with MiTCR v1.1. Only V-J combinations with frequency above 0.0001 were analysed, covering over 98% of repertoires. For each V-J combination, a TCR clonal expansion and chaos score was defined as F50 clonal expansion divided by the chaos observed in the TCRdist matrix. Features were reduced by Welch's t-statistics and random forest to over ten V-J combinations, which fed a naive Bayes classifier. The similarity between thyroid and blood repertoires was quantified using the Morisita-Horn index. TCRdb passed the public sequencing reads through fastp at Q25 and MiXCR, retaining productive beta sequences. Under each unique CDR3 protein, matching rows form one entry showing the most common genes and DNA. TCRdb, not the authors, supplied the V and J calls. For this sample there are approximately 480,000 distinct CDR3 sequences; about 15% appear just once. In total, the top ten clones hold about a tenth of the sample.

The V and J segments used are TRBV6-1 and TRBJ2-3; the D gene could be TRBD1 or TRBD2, each one agreeing over 5 bases. The clonotype comes from a woman aged 25 to 39 with Graves' ophthalmopathy. Donor details come from another sample of the same person, matched by shared clones. Sample: blood. The DNA sequence is given as TGTGCCAGCACCAAAGACGGGGCATTTCTTCTCGAGTTT. Translated, this is CASTKDGAFLLEF.